The table lists the clone carrying this T cell receptor beta chain with many counts. The CDR3 extends over 14 amino acids. Germline CDR1 DFQATT, CDR2 SNEGSKA (reference sequence). V lost 0 bases, J lost 2 bases, and 11 bases lay in between. This specimen comes from a study of human T cells and chemical hapten exposure. About the research overall: The use of 2% DPC on roughly 2 cm by roughly 2 cm of upper inner arm skin constituted sensitization. Alopecia universalis, totalis or areata was present in patients who were mostly female.

The time point was: patch test 1, 2 weeks after DPC sensitization. As for treatment: therapeutic diphenylcyclopropenone sensitization with weekly scalp DPC. Unique molecular identifiers were attached to individual cDNA molecules during library preparation. MiXCR, run by TCRdb on the RACE reads, gives a single entry per CDR3 protein. Of fewer than 60,000 distinct CDR3 sequences in the sample, around 9% were seen once. The sequences come from whole blood, collected in connection with sensitization to the hapten diphenylcyclopropenone (DPC). This clonotype was obtained from a woman between 50 and 59 years old with alopecia areata. Some clones in this sample may be carry-over from other donors' samples. The chain has TRBV20-1 and TRBJ2-7; D remains ambiguous. The CDR3 loop reads CSARDGFRPYEQYF. The CDR3 region has the DNA TGCAGTGCTAGAGACGGGTTCCGGCCCTACGAGCAGTACTTC.